The 32 T cell receptor beta chains in this list originate from one sample, sequenced in a study of memory CD4+ T cells and cytomegalovirus serostatus. This table comes from immunoSEQ multiplex PCR, and its TCRdb copy is limited to in-frame clones, with some not included. The data show fewer than 40,000 clones, around 79% seen once. Single viable CD3+CD4+CD8-CD45RO+ cells were sorted as the memory CD4+ T cells. The sample comprised memory CD4+ T cells from blood. The receptor set was obtained from an adult in good health and CMV-seropositive.

The chain employs TRBV5-1 and TRBJ2-1; D is tentatively TRBD1 or TRBD2 (5 bases each). The CDR3 covers 15 residues. V was trimmed by 3 bases and J by 6 bases, leaving 16 bases between them. Germline loops: CDR1 SGHRS, CDR2 YFSETQ. The CDR3 reads CASSSRGAEANEQFF. For the CDR3, the DNA is TGCGCCAGCAGCTCGAGGGGAGCGGAAGCCAATGAGCAGTTCTTC.

This clone appeared once. The genes are TRBV6-5 and TRBJ1-1, with D hard to call. The CDR3 is 14 residues long. Germline V gene sequence: CDR1 MNHEY, CDR2 SVGAGI. V lost 0 bases, J lost 0 bases, and 5 bases lay in between. The CDR3 sequence: CASSYSGVNTEAFF. The CDR3 region has the DNA TGTGCCAGCAGTTACTCTGGGGTGAACACTGAAGCTTTCTTT.

V gene TRBV2 combines with J gene TRBJ1-3, with a tentative D call TRBD1 (6 bases). The CDR3 is made up of 16 amino acids. Deletions cut 5 bases from V and 2 bases from J, with 16 bases between. CDR1 and CDR2 from the germline V gene are SNHLY and FYNNEI. The CDR3 here is CASSKTRGGAGNTIYF. DNA for the CDR3: TGTGCCAGCAGTAAAACCCGAGGGGGGGCTGGAAACACCATATATTTT.

The gene calls are TRBV2 and TRBJ1-1, with D uncertain. In germline, CDR1 is SNHLY, CDR2 FYNNEI. The CDR3 runs to 13 residues. With 3 bases removed from V and 0 bases from J, the gap between germline ends came to 5 bases. This CDR3 reads CASSEGVNTEAFF. CDR3 bases: TGTGCCAGCAGTGAGGGAGTGAACACTGAAGCTTTCTTT.

J is TRBJ2-1 and V is TRBV21-1; the D call in the table, TRBD2, was not verified against the DNA. TRBV21-1 is a pseudogene. The CDR3 has 16 residues. The CDR3 loop is CASSKAWSGRVDEQFF. Written as DNA, the CDR3 is TGTGCCAGCAGCAAAGCTTGGAGCGGGAGGGTCGATGAGCAGTTCTTC.

The CDR3 reads CSVSDSGAGPGQPQHF. CDR3 bases: TGCAGCGTTTCTGATTCGGGGGCCGGACCGGGTCAGCCCCAGCATTTT. The chain has TRBV29-1 and TRBJ1-5; D may be TRBD1 (6 bases). The CDR3 runs to 16 residues. V was shortened by 5 bases and J by 6 bases, with 23 bases between the two germline ends. Germline V CDR1 and CDR2: SQVTM, ANQGSEA.

The V gene is TRBV2, the J gene TRBJ1-1; 9 nucleotides match TRBD1. The CDR3 has 14 amino acids. J lost 11 bases, V lost 7 bases, and 14 bases had no gene match. CDR1 SNHLY and CDR2 FYNNEI come from the germline V gene. The CDR3 DNA sequence: TGTGCCAGCACCCCTTTCACAGGGGGCGCTGGGGCTTTCTTT. This encodes CASTPFTGGAGAFF.

This clone was seen only a few times. The chain employs TRBV7-9 and TRBJ2-1; TRBD2 agrees at 8 bases. The germline V gene has CDR1 SEHNR and CDR2 FQNEAQ (reference sequence). CDR3 size: 16 residues. With 5 bases clipped from V and 5 bases from J, the junction kept 11 bases outside the gene matches. The CDR3 is CASSRRGGLANNEQFF. The CDR3 DNA reads as TGTGCCAGCAGCCGGAGGGGAGGACTAGCCAACAATGAGCAGTTCTTC.

This clone was detected only a few times. The genes are TRBV6-5 and TRBJ2-6; the D gene is possibly TRBD2 (5 bases). Trimming stripped 0 bases from V and 4 bases from J, with 7 bases between. The CDR3 spans 15 residues. Per germline, CDR1 MNHEY and CDR2 SVGAGI. This chain's CDR3 is CASSYSPGGANVLTF. The CDR3 DNA sequence: TGTGCCAGCAGTTACTCTCCGGGGGGGGCCAACGTCCTGACTTTC.

The chain couples TRBV4-1 to TRBJ1-2; possibly TRBD1 for D (5 bases). Germline CDR1 and CDR2: MGHRA and YSYEKL. This CDR3 is 16 amino acids long. With 3 bases removed from V and 1 base from J, the gap between germline ends came to 15 bases. The CDR3 sequence is CASSQTLLQVNYGYTF. The CDR3 DNA reads as TGCGCCAGCAGCCAGACCCTTTTACAGGTTAACTATGGCTACACCTTC.

V is TRBV9 and J is TRBJ2-5; 15 nucleotides agree with TRBD2. Germline V gene data show CDR1 as SGDLS and CDR2 as YYNGEE. J was trimmed by 5 bases and V by 3 bases; bases with no gene match: 8. The CDR3 consists of 17 residues. The CDR3 sequence: CASSAGTSGGREETQYF. The DNA for the CDR3 is TGTGCCAGCAGCGCAGGGACTAGCGGGGGGAGGGAGGAGACCCAGTACTTC.

CDR3 amino acids: CASTQRNQPQHF. Written as DNA, the CDR3 is TGTGCCAGCACACAGCGCAATCAGCCCCAGCATTTT. The chain couples TRBV6-6 to TRBJ1-5; no clear D. The CDR3 runs 12 residues. Germline V gene data show CDR1 as MNHNY and CDR2 as SVGAGI (reference sequence). V lost 7 bases and J lost 2, with 6 bases in between.

This rearrangement joins TRBV2 to TRBJ2-7, with 9 bases aligning to TRBD1. CDR3 length equals 12 residues. J gave up 13 bases and V 6 bases, and 10 bases lay outside the gene matches. Germline V gene sequence: CDR1 SNHLY, CDR2 FYNNEI. CDR3 sequence reads: CASSTGGGREYF. CDR3 sequence (DNA): TGTGCCAGCAGCACAGGGGGCGGGCGAGAATACTTC.

Worth noting for this clone: An end of the junction differs from the germline gene, which may be a read error. The V gene is TRBV6-5, the J gene TRBJ1-4; maybe TRBD1 (6 bases). CDR1 and CDR2 (germline): MNHEY, SVGAGI. This CDR3 region has 13 residues. DNA of the CDR3: TGTGCGAGCAAGGGGGGAGTTGGTGAAAAACTGTTTTTT. Protein: CASKGGVGEKLFF.

Only a few counts were recorded for this clone. The rearrangement uses TRBV7-9 and TRBJ1-6, with a possible D match to TRBD1 (6 bases). Germline loops: CDR1 SEHNR, CDR2 FQNEAQ (reference sequence). The CDR3 runs to 14 residues. With 6 bases removed from V and 7 bases from J, the gap between germline ends came to 13 bases. The CDR3 loop is CASRLSGDNSPLHF. In DNA form, the CDR3 reads TGTGCCAGCAGATTGTCAGGGGACAATTCACCCCTCCACTTT.

The genes are TRBV25-1 and TRBJ2-7; 7 positions match TRBD1. Germline V lookup: CDR1 MGHDK, CDR2 SYGVNS. V shed 3 bases and J 0 bases; nucleotides not matched to a gene: 5. This CDR3 region has 15 residues. The CDR3 is CASSDPGQSSYEQYF. The CDR3 DNA reads as TGTGCCAGCAGTGACCCGGGACAGAGCTCCTACGAGCAGTACTTC.

The genes are TRBV7-6 and TRBJ1-4; no definite D call. CDR1 and CDR2 (germline): SGHVS, FNYEAQ. V was pared by 5 bases and J by 0 bases, with 7 bases between. The CDR3 is 14 amino acids. The CDR3 nucleotides are TGTGCCAGCAGCCGTACTGCAACTAATGAAAAACTGTTTTTT. It is translated as CASSRTATNEKLFF.

This clone occurred once. The V call is TRBV9, the J call TRBJ2-1, with 10 bases identical to TRBD2. The ends lost 1 base at V and 4 bases at J; junction bases unmatched: 5. The V gene's germline CDR1 is SGDLS and CDR2 YYNGEE. There are 16 residues in the CDR3. The DNA of the CDR3 is TGTGCCAGCAGCGTAACCAGCGGGAGGGGTTACAATGAGCAGTTCTTC. Translated: CASSVTSGRGYNEQFF.

This chain joins TRBV6-5 and TRBJ1-6; D is unclear. The V and J ends lost 4 bases and 0 bases respectively, with 10 bases between them. There are 16 residues in the CDR3. Germline values: CDR1 MNHEY, CDR2 SVGAGI. The CDR3 here is CASSSPTSSYNSPLHF. The CDR3 DNA reads TGTGCCAGCAGTTCGCCGACGAGCTCCTATAATTCACCCCTCCACTTT.

The chain employs TRBV6-5 and TRBJ2-2; TRBD1 agrees at 9 bases. V dropped 10 bases and J dropped 3; count of bases not matched to a gene: 6. This CDR3 has 14 amino acids. The germline V gene has CDR1 MNHEY and CDR2 SVGAGI. In nucleotides, the CDR3 is TGTGCCACAGGGACAGGGATGGACACCGGGGAGCTGTTTTTT. Translating gives CATGTGMDTGELFF.

J is TRBJ1-1 and V is TRBV4-3; possible D gene TRBD1, 6 bases. Germline CDR1 and CDR2: LGHNA and YSLEER. Trimming removed 0 bases from V and 4 bases from J, with 9 bases in between. CDR3 size: 14 residues. The CDR3 region has the DNA TGCGCCAGCAGCCAAGATCTCAGGGGCACTGAAGCTTTCTTT. This gives the protein CASSQDLRGTEAFF.

The genes are TRBV7-9 and TRBJ1-3; D is ambiguous. This CDR3 spans 15 amino acids. The germline V gene encodes CDR1 SEHNR and CDR2 FQNEAQ (reference sequence). Trimming took off 0 bases at V and 0 bases at J, with 6 bases between the two ends. The CDR3: CASSLAESSGNTIYF. CDR3 sequence (DNA): TGTGCCAGCAGCTTAGCAGAGAGCTCTGGAAACACCATATATTTT.

This clone was picked up a small number of times. The chain links TRBV14 to TRBJ1-2, with D unresolved. The CDR3 has 12 residues. CDR1 is SGHDN and CDR2 is FVKESK in the germline V gene. Trimming pared 4 bases from V and 4 bases from J, leaving 7 bases between. The CDR3 coding sequence is TGTGCCAGCAGCCCTGGCTCCTATGGCTACACCTTC. Translating it yields CASSPGSYGYTF.

The V call is TRBV4-1, the J call TRBJ1-2; unclear D gene. Germline V lookup: CDR1 MGHRA, CDR2 YSYEKL. The V end lost 1 base, the J end lost 4 bases, and 10 bases lay between the germline ends. The CDR3 loop spans 14 amino acids. The CDR3 loop is CASSQVVPFYGYTF. The CDR3 DNA follows: TGCGCCAGCAGCCAAGTTGTACCCTTCTATGGCTACACCTTC.

The CDR3 bases are TGTGCCAGCAGTGAACAAGGGTCCCACGCTTACGAGCAGTACTTC. It yields the protein CASSEQGSHAYEQYF. The rearrangement links TRBV6-1 to TRBJ2-7, with D uncertain. The germline V and J ends were trimmed by 2 bases and 4 bases, with 15 bases remaining between them. The germline V gene has CDR1 MNHNS and CDR2 SASEGT. This CDR3 is 15 amino acids long.

This clone was seen only once. The chain has TRBV4-1 and TRBJ2-3; D is unclear. The V and J ends lost 4 bases and 8 bases respectively, with 13 bases between them. The length of the CDR3 is 13 residues. Germline V CDR1 and CDR2: MGHRA, YSYEKL. The CDR3 protein is CASSLSPPSTQYF. The DNA of the CDR3 is TGCGCCAGCAGCCTAAGCCCCCCCTCTACGCAGTATTTT.

The chain joins TRBV18 to TRBJ1-4; D not resolved. There are 16 residues in the CDR3. Germline values: CDR1 KGHSH, CDR2 LQKENI. With 4 bases removed from V and 4 bases from J, the gap between germline ends came to 16 bases. The CDR3 reads CASSLTSPRNNEKLFF. For the CDR3, the DNA is TGTGCCAGCTCACTGACGTCTCCAAGGAATAATGAAAAACTGTTTTTT. The entire variable domain, with the rest obtained from reference TRBV18 and TRBJ1-4, is as follows: NAGVMQNPRHLVRRRGQEARLRCSPMKGHSHVYWYRQLPEEGLKFMVYLQKENIIDESGMPKERFSAEFPKEGPSILRIQQVVRGDSAAYFCASSLTSPRNNEKLFFGSGTQLSVL.

The V and J genes are TRBV5-4 and TRBJ1-3; no clear D gene. This CDR3 is 17 amino acids long. CDR1 SGHNT and CDR2 YYREEE come from the germline V gene (reference sequence). Trimming stripped 0 bases from V and 2 bases from J, with 15 bases between. Here the CDR3 reads CASSLGAPGVTGNTIYF. The CDR3 DNA is TGTGCCAGCAGCTTGGGAGCGCCCGGGGTTACTGGAAACACCATATATTTT.

The gene calls are TRBV5-6 and TRBJ1-2; D is unclear. V lost 0 bases to trimming and J lost 4 bases, with 13 bases between them. Germline V lookup: CDR1 SGHDT, CDR2 YYEEEE. The CDR3 runs 15 residues. The CDR3 protein is CASSLAGRAGYGYTF. The CDR3 region has the DNA TGTGCCAGCAGCTTGGCCGGAAGGGCGGGCTATGGCTACACCTTC.

The chain combines TRBV28 with TRBJ2-7; D is unclear. This CDR3 contains 11 residues. V was pared by 5 bases and J by 7 bases, with 9 bases between. Germline lookup yields CDR1 MDHEN and CDR2 SYDVKM. CDR3 residues: CASSRLGEQYF. The CDR3 bases are TGTGCCAGCAGTCGGCTCGGGGAGCAGTACTTC.

The chain uses TRBV5-1 and TRBJ2-5; possible D gene TRBD1, 6 bases. V dropped 4 bases and J dropped 5 bases, with 18 bases sitting between them. Looked up from germline, CDR1 is SGHRS and CDR2 is YFSETQ. This CDR3 has 15 amino acids. CDR3 in DNA: TGCGCCAGCAGCACGGGAACAGGGTATGGCGAGACCCAGTACTTC. It encodes CASSTGTGYGETQYF.

In this sample, this clone turned up once. The chain is built from TRBV7-2 and TRBJ2-5; D may be TRBD1 (5 bases). V dropped 3 bases and J dropped 1 base, with 6 bases sitting between them. Per the germline V gene, CDR1 is SGHTA and CDR2 is FQGNSA. The CDR3 runs to 13 residues. The CDR3 here is CASSFQGQETQYF. The CDR3 DNA is TGTGCCAGCAGCTTTCAGGGCCAAGAGACCCAGTACTTC.